Listed below are T cell receptor beta chains from one sample, sequenced in a study of OX40 agonist ivuxolimab in advanced cancers. Profiled with immunoSEQ multiplex PCR; TCRdb holds only in-frame clones, not every one. The sample lists roughly 110,000 clones, about nine tenths occurring once. Sequenced here: CD4+ or CD8+ T cells sorted from blood, sampled in a trial of the OX40 agonist ivuxolimab. These receptors came from an adult with an advanced solid tumor such as melanoma, head and neck, liver or kidney cancer. CDR3s include the opening cysteine and the closing phenylalanine or tryptophan. The D gene is left open where the match is weak. Clone size appears in some rows only: once, few, many, or a class for an expanded clone.

abundance	v_gene	d_gene	j_gene	len	CDR3aa	CDR3nt
once	TRBV7-2	TRBD1	TRBJ2-7	15	CASSAPGQGDHEQYF	TGTGCCAGCAGCGCCCCGGGACAGGGGGATCACGAGCAGTACTTC
.	TRBV7-2	TRBD2	TRBJ2-3	16	CASSRRGAGHTDTQYF	TGTGCCAGCAGCAGGCGGGGAGCGGGGCACACAGATACGCAGTATTTT
.	TRBV30	.	TRBJ1-1	14	CAWSGVHTNTEAFF	TGTGCCTGGAGTGGGGTACACACTAACACTGAAGCTTTCTTT
.	TRBV5-1	.	TRBJ2-1	17	CASSPGGGGVSYNEQFF	TGCGCCAGCAGCCCCGGAGGGGGCGGGGTCTCCTACAATGAGCAGTTCTTC
.	TRBV6-5	.	TRBJ1-1	14	CASFRLGARTEAFF	TGTGCCAGCTTTAGACTTGGGGCGCGGACTGAAGCTTTCTTT
.	TRBV11-2	.	TRBJ2-2	15	CASSLGGGATGELFF	TGTGCCAGCAGCTTAGGTGGAGGGGCAACCGGGGAGCTGTTTTTT
once	TRBV30	TRBD2	TRBJ2-1	13	CAWSGGAYNEQFF	TGTGCCTGGAGCGGGGGGGCCTACAATGAGCAGTTCTTC
.	TRBV7-8	.	TRBJ1-5	15	CASSPLKGGNQPQHF	TGTGCCAGCAGCCCCCTTAAAGGGGGAAATCAGCCCCAGCATTTT
.	TRBV5-6	.	TRBJ1-2	12	CASSLDTLGYTF	TGTGCCAGCAGCTTGGACACCCTAGGCTACACCTTC
.	TRBV6-5	.	TRBJ1-2	13	CASGLGLWEGYTF	TGTGCCAGCGGACTAGGACTCTGGGAGGGCTACACCTTC
.	TRBV28	TRBD1	TRBJ2-7	14	CASKPGQKVYEQYF	TGTGCCAGCAAACCGGGACAGAAGGTGTACGAGCAGTACTTC
.	TRBV7-9	TRBD1	TRBJ2-7	14	CASSQPGQGKVQYF	TGTGCCAGCAGCCAACCGGGACAGGGTAAGGTGCAGTACTTC